These 19 T cell receptor beta chains were all obtained from the same sample, sequenced in a study of blood T cell repertoires in COVID-19. This table comes from immunoSEQ multiplex PCR, and its TCRdb copy is limited to in-frame clones, with some not included. The data show 250,000 to 300,000 clones, roughly 90% seen once. Sequencing was done on a sample of PBMCs or T cells enriched from blood (not recorded which). The receptor set was obtained from a woman aged 40 to 55 with acute COVID-19.

The chain is built from TRBV4-3 and TRBJ1-2, with unresolved D. The CDR3 runs 14 residues. Germline CDR1 is LGHNA and CDR2 is YSLEER. Trimming took 1 base from V and 5 from J, leaving 11 bases between them. The CDR3 sequence is CASSQGEGGYGYTF. The CDR3 coding sequence is TGCGCCAGCAGCCAAGGAGAGGGAGGGTATGGCTACACCTTC.

The chain is built from TRBV4-2 and TRBJ1-1; tentatively, D is TRBD1 (5 bases). Germline loops: CDR1 LGHNA, CDR2 YNFKEQ. CDR3 length: 16 residues. Trimming stripped 0 bases from V and 10 bases from J, with 21 bases between. CDR3 amino acids: CASSQEGGTTRTGAFF. The DNA of the CDR3 is TGTGCCAGCAGCCAAGAGGGGGGGACTACAAGAACCGGAGCTTTCTTT.

The chain's CDR3 is CAWRVQGSSSGYTF. The CDR3 DNA reads TGTGCCTGGAGAGTACAGGGTTCTTCGAGTGGCTACACCTTC. The gene calls are TRBV30 and TRBJ1-2, with TRBD1 as a possible D gene (6 bases). Germline V gene data show CDR1 as GTSNPN and CDR2 as SVGIG (reference sequence). This CDR3 contains 14 residues. V was cut by 3 bases and J by 7 bases, with 18 bases left in between.

The rearrangement links TRBV19 to TRBJ2-6, with 9 nucleotides matching TRBD1. V shed 7 bases and J 0 bases; nucleotides not matched to a gene: 7. Germline V gene lookup returns CDR1 LNHDA and CDR2 SQIVND (reference sequence). This CDR3 is built from 17 residues. Written as DNA, the CDR3 is TGTGCCAGTACCCTTACAGGGGGCGACTCTGGGGCCAACGTCCTGACTTTC. Protein product: CASTLTGGDSGANVLTF.

V and J are TRBV30 and TRBJ2-3; D may be TRBD2 (6 bases). Trimming cost V 3 bases and J 0 bases, with 13 bases left between them. Germline V lookup: CDR1 GTSNPN, CDR2 SVGIG (reference sequence). The CDR3 spans 15 residues. This chain's CDR3 is CAWSILGGSTDTQYF. CDR3 coding DNA: TGTGCCTGGAGCATATTGGGGGGAAGCACAGATACGCAGTATTTT.

The chain couples TRBV5-6 to TRBJ1-6, with TRBD1 matching 8 bases. The CDR3 sequence is 15 residues long. J gave up 5 bases and V 3 bases, and 4 bases lay outside the gene matches. CDR1 and CDR2 (germline): SGHDT, YYEEEE. The CDR3 DNA sequence: TGTGCCAGCAGCTGGTTGGACAGGGATAATTCACCCCTCCACTTT. This gives the protein CASSWLDRDNSPLHF.

CDR3 in DNA: TGTGCCAGCAGCCGGACAGGGCGAACTGAAGCTTTCTTT. Amino acids: CASSRTGRTEAFF. This sequence joins TRBV12-3 or TRBV12-4 and TRBJ1-1; TRBD1 agrees at 8 bases. J lost 5 bases, V lost 6 bases, and 5 bases had no gene match. This CDR3 is 13 amino acids long.

J is TRBJ1-2 and V is TRBV6-5; 11 positions agree with TRBD1. There are 15 residues in the CDR3. V trimming: 1 base; J trimming: 4 bases; junction bases outside the gene matches: 2. Per the germline V gene, CDR1 is MNHEY and CDR2 is SVGAGI. For the CDR3, the DNA is TGTGCCAGCAGTTACTGGGACAGGGGGTCCTATGGCTACACCTTC. Translation gives CASSYWDRGSYGYTF.

The chain is built from TRBV4-3 and TRBJ1-2, with a weak D call TRBD1 (6 bases). Germline CDR1 and CDR2: LGHNA and YSLEER. The CDR3 totals 16 residues. Trimming stripped 1 base from V and 2 bases from J, with 14 bases between. The CDR3 nucleotides are TGCGCCAGCAGCCAAGTGTGGACAGCTGAGAACTATGGCTACACCTTC. It yields the protein CASSQVWTAENYGYTF.

J is TRBJ1-1 and V is TRBV29-1; tentatively, D is TRBD1 (5 bases). With 6 bases removed from V and 1 base from J, the gap between germline ends came to 18 bases. The CDR3 extends over 15 amino acids. The germline gives CDR1 SQVTM, CDR2 ANQGSEA. The CDR3, as DNA: TGCAGCGTGGATAGTACAGGATTGGGGAACACTGAAGCTTTCTTT. It encodes CSVDSTGLGNTEAFF.

This chain joins TRBV15 and TRBJ2-7; TRBD1 matches at 7 bases. The CDR3 runs to 15 residues. In germline, CDR1 is LNHNV, CDR2 YYDKDF (reference sequence). After removal of 0 bases from V and 5 bases from J, the junction contained 7 bases not matched to a gene. The CDR3 bases are TGTGCCACCAGCAGAGAAGGACAGGTCGGAAACGAGCAGTACTTC. This sequence encodes CATSREGQVGNEQYF.

The gene calls are TRBV30 and TRBJ1-2, with 8 nucleotides matching TRBD1. With 4 bases clipped from V and 1 base from J, the junction kept 14 bases outside the gene matches. The germline CDR1 and CDR2 sequences are GTSNPN and SVGIG (reference sequence). This CDR3 region has 17 residues. CDR3 sequence (DNA): TGTGCCTGGACTAGGACAGGGTACGTCTGGGATAACTATGGCTACACCTTC. Translated: CAWTRTGYVWDNYGYTF.

In its sample, this clone was seen once. Other DNA sequences in the sample encode the same CDR3. The chain joins TRBV18 to TRBJ1-2, with D perhaps matching TRBD1 (5 bases). Per germline, CDR1 KGHSH and CDR2 LQKENI. V lost 3 bases and J 0 bases, leaving 8 bases between the germline ends. This CDR3 has 14 residues. CDR3 amino acids: CASSPQGSNYGYTF. CDR3 nucleotides: TGTGCCAGCTCACCTCAGGGATCTAACTATGGCTACACCTTC.

The chain carries TRBV6-5 and TRBJ1-1; D might be TRBD1 (6 bases). CDR1 and CDR2 (germline): MNHEY, SVGAGI. Trimming removed 6 bases at V and 0 bases at J, with 14 bases between. There are 15 residues in the CDR3. CDR3 nucleotide sequence: TGTGCCAGCAGCTTACAGGGATCCCTGAACACTGAAGCTTTCTTT. Its translation: CASSLQGSLNTEAFF.

This clone was counted a single time. The J gene is TRBJ2-7, the V gene TRBV7-2; D might be TRBD1 (5 bases). Trimming cost V 5 bases and J 4 bases, with 9 bases left between them. The CDR3 has 12 amino acids. CDR1 is SGHTA, CDR2 FQGNSA, per germline. CDR3 in amino acids: CASSRTGYEQYF. The CDR3 nucleotides read TGTGCCAGCAGCCGAACAGGTTACGAGCAGTACTTC.

This clone appeared once. This chain links TRBV5-5 with TRBJ2-6; no definite D call. V was trimmed by 4 bases and J by 0 bases, leaving 8 bases between them. Germline V CDR1 and CDR2: SGHKS, YYEKEE (reference sequence). The CDR3 is 15 amino acids. The CDR3 DNA sequence: TGTGCCAGCAGCCTGGACGGCTCTGGGGCCAACGTCCTGACTTTC. Translating it yields CASSLDGSGANVLTF.

The chain recombines TRBV2 with TRBJ1-6; the match to TRBD1 covers 9 bases. The CDR3 loop spans 14 amino acids. V gave up 9 bases and J gave up 7 bases; unmatched junction bases: 7. Germline loops: CDR1 SNHLY, CDR2 FYNNEI. The CDR3 DNA reads TGTGCCAGAACAGGGGGCGCCAAGAATTCACCCCTCCACTTT. It translates to CARTGGAKNSPLHF.

CDR3 sequence (DNA): TGCGCCAGCAGCCCGACGGGGGGGTCCTACAATGAGCAGTTCTTC. This translates into CASSPTGGSYNEQFF. The chain combines TRBV5-1 with TRBJ2-1; 8 bases match TRBD2. Trimming removed 4 bases from V and 1 base from J; junction bases left unmatched: 4. This CDR3 spans 15 amino acids. The germline V gene has CDR1 SGHRS and CDR2 YFSETQ.

The V call is TRBV6-5, the J call TRBJ1-4; no reliable D call. Looked up from germline, CDR1 is MNHEY and CDR2 is SVGAGI. V was cut by 8 bases and J by 4 bases, with 8 bases left in between. The CDR3 runs to 12 residues. CDR3 bases: TGTGCCAGCTCGAGGCGTAATGAAAAACTGTTTTTT. As protein: CASSRRNEKLFF.